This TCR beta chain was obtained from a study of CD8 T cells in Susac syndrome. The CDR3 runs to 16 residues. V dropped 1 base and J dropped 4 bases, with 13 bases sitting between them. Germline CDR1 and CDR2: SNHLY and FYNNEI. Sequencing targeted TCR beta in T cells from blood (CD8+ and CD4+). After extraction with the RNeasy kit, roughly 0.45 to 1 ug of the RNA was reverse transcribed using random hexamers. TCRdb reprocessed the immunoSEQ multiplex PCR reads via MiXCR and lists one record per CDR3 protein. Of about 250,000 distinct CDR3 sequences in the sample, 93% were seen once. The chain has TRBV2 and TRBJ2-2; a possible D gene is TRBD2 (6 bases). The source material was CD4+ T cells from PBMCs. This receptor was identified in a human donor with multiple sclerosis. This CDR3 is CASSEDVGGGTGELFF. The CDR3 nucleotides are TGTGCCAGCAGTGAAGATGTCGGGGGAGGCACCGGGGAGCTGTTTTTT.